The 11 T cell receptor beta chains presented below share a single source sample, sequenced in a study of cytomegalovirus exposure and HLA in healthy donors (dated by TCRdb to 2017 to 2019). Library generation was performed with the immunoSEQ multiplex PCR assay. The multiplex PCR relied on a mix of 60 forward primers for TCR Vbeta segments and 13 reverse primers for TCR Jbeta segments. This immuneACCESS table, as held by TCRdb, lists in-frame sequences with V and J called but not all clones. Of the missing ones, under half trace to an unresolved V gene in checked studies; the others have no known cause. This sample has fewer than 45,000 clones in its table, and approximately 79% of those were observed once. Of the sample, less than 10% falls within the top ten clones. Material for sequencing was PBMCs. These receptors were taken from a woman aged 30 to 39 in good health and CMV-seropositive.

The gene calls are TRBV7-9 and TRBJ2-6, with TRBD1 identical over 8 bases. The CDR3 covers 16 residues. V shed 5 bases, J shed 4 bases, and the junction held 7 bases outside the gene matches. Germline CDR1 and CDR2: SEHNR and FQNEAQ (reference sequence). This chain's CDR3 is CASSGQGAPGANVLTF. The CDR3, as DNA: TGTGCCAGCAGCGGGCAGGGGGCTCCCGGGGCCAACGTCCTGACTTTC.

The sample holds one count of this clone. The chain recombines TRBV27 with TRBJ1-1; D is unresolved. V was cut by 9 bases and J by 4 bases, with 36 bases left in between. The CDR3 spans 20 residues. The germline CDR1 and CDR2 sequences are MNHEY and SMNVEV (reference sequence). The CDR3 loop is CASLFRYTSLWGGQRTEAFF. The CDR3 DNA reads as TGTGCCAGTCTCTTTCGGTATACGTCCCTGTGGGGAGGGCAGCGCACTGAAGCTTTCTTT.

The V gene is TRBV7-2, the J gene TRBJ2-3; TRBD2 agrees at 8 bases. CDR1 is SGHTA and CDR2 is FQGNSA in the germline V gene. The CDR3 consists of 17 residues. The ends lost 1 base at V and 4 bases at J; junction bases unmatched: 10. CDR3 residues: CASSLESPGGESDTQYF. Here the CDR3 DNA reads TGTGCCAGCAGCTTAGAATCCCCCGGGGGGGAATCAGATACGCAGTATTTT.

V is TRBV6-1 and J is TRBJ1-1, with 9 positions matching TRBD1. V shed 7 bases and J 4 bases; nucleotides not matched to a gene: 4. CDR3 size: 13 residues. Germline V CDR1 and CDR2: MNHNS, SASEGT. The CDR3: CASIRTGATEAFF. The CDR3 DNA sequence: TGTGCCAGCATCCGGACAGGGGCCACTGAAGCTTTCTTT.

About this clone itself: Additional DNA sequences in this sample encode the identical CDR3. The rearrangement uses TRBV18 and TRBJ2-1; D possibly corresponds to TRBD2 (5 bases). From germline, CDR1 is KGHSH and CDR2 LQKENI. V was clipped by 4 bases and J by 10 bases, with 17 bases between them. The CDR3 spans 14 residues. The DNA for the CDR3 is TGTGCCAGCTCACATGGCGGGTGGGCCGACGAGCAGTTCTTC. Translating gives CASSHGGWADEQFF.

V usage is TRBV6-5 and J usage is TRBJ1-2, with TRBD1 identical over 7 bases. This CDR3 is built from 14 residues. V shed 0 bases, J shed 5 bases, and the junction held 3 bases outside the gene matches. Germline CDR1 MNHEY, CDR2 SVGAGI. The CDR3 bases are TGTGCCAGCAGTTACTCTCCCAGGGGGTATGGCTACACCTTC. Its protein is CASSYSPRGYGYTF.

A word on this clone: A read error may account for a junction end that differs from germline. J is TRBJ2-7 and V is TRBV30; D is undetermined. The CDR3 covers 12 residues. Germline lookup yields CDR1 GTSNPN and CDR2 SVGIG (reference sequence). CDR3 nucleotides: TGTGCCTGGGGTGTAGCCGAGTACGAGCAGTACTTC. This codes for CAWGVAEYEQYF.

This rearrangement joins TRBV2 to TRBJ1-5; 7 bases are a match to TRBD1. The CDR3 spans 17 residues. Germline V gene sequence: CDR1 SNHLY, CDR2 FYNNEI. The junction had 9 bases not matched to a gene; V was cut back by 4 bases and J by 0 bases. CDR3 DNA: TGTGCCAGCAGTGTTCCCGGGACAGATTCTAGCAATCAGCCCCAGCATTTT. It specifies CASSVPGTDSSNQPQHF.

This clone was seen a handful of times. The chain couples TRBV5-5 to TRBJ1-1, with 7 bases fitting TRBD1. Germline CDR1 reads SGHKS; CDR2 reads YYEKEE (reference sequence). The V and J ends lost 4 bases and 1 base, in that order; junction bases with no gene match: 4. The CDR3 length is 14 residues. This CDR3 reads CASSQQGSNTEAFF. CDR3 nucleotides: TGTGCCAGCAGCCAACAGGGGTCGAACACTGAAGCTTTCTTT.

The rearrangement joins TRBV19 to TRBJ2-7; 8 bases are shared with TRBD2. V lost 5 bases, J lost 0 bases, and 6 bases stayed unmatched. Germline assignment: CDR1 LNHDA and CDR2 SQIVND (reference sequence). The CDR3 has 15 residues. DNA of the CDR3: TGTGCCAGTAGTCAAGACAGCGGGGGCTCCTACGAGCAGTACTTC. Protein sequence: CASSQDSGGSYEQYF. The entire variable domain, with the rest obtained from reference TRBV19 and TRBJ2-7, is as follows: DGGITQSPKYLFRKEGQNVTLSCEQNLNHDAMYWYRQDPGQGLRLIYYSQIVNDFQKGDIAEGYSVSREKKESFPLTVTSAQKNPTAFYLCASSQDSGGSYEQYFGPGTRLTVT.

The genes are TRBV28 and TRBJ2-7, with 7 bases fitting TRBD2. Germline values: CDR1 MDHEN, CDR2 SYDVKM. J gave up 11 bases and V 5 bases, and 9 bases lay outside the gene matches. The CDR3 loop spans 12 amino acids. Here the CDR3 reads CASSMGRAGEYF. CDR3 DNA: TGTGCCAGCAGTATGGGGAGGGCGGGAGAGTACTTC.